This T cell receptor (beta chain) emerged from a study of identical twins listed by TCRdb under 2016. In terms of the full investigation: The study deep-sequenced TCR alpha and beta repertoires from monozygotic twins, unrelated adults of various ages and cord blood to test whether fetal clonotypes persist. To rule out contamination, the twin experiments were replicated at different times with different library preparation protocols.

Study-wide findings and limitations: Compared with coincidental sharing between unrelated individuals, out-of-frame TCR alpha sequences shared between twins showed an excess of sequences with low generation probability. Recombination models systematically underestimated out-of-frame TCR alpha sharing in monozygotic twins but agreed with sharing between unrelated individuals. Because the same donors could not be followed over many years, conclusions were based on cross-sectional statistical analysis. A weaker excess of twin sharing was found in beta out-of-frame sequences because the signal-to-noise ratio was lowered by fewer shared sequences. Invariant T cells such as MAIT and iNKT could partly confound zero-insertion analyses, although diverse VJ usage argued against such confounding for most clonotypes. Abundant cord blood beta clonotypes had fewer insertions, young adult naive repertoires showed a similar but weaker trend, and memory repertoires showed no such trend.

This clonotype appeared a few times. It has no known antigen specificity. The record has no base qualities; no much larger clone is one base away. According to the germline V gene (reference sequence), CDR1 reads DFQATT and CDR2 reads SNEGSKA. The cysteine opens and the phenylalanine closes a CDR3 of 14 amino acids. Left in the record is the CDR3 DNA by itself, 42 bases read in frame from the first base. V and J are truncated by 2 bases and 8 bases respectively, leaving an intervening sequence of 16 bases. The library was prepared using 5' RACE. This sample was sequenced with an Illumina HiSeq 2000. Template switching added a universal primer binding site, and the final cDNA carried a unique molecular identifier that allowed TCR cDNA molecules to be counted accurately. Specific primers in the conserved constant-segment region were used to synthesize first-strand cDNA for TCR alpha and beta chains. To control for contamination, each cDNA library was double barcoded with a SMART-Mk sample barcode plus Illumina barcodes. Two successive PCR steps introduced TruSeq adapter sequences along with Illumina sample barcodes. The TCR alpha and beta cDNA libraries were sequenced on the Illumina HiSeq platform using custom primers. The original pipeline was this. Unique molecular identifiers were extracted from raw reads with MiGEC, and CDR3 positions were determined with MiXCR. Recombination models were inferred per individual with the repgenHMM and IGoR tools using an EM algorithm. The analysis of shared clonotypes was done with the tcR package in R, with sharing normalized by the product of cloneset sizes. To study raw recombination without the effects of thymic and clonal selection, out-of-frame nonproductive sequences were analyzed. TCRdb passed the public sequencing reads through fastp at Q25 and MiXCR, retaining productive beta sequences. Each entry is one CDR3 protein sequence, shown with its most common DNA and genes. These V and J calls originate from TCRdb's pipeline instead of the authors' own analysis. The sample data list around 690,000 distinct CDR3 sequences, and around 20% of these were observed just once. The biggest ten clones account for over 4% of the sample.

Only healthy Caucasian donors were included. The twin cohort consisted of three pairs of female monozygotic twins, all aged about 18 to 29 years. Peripheral blood mononuclear cells were used as the source from which RNA for TCR libraries was isolated. This same sample was also taken into another study, of T cells expressing NK-cell markers. According to the second study: Three sorted T-cell subsets (CD3+CD56+NKG2C+, CD3+CD56+NKG2C- and CD3+CD56-NKG2C+) from seven to nine donors had their TCR beta-chain repertoires profiled. Among the eight sequenced donors, only one was HCMV-seronegative, while the other seven were HCMV-seropositive. To restrict sorting to alphabetaTCR-expressing T cells, an anti-gammadeltaTCR antibody was added in several experiments. For six donors, the dominant CD3+CD56+NKG2C+ clonotypes were among the top 10 CD8+ clonotypes and accounted for roughly 1.0-7.5% of CD8+ T cells. Those dominant clonotypes were again the most abundant among CD3+CD56-NKG2C+ cells in a handful of donors, at roughly 25-65%. Whether the expanded NKG2C-expressing T cell clones were specific for HCMV antigens was left unclear. The eight sequenced donors were randomly selected healthy volunteers, three men and five women. A commercial ELISA kit detecting HCMV-specific IgG in serum was used to determine HCMV serostatus. For about six donors, bulk peripheral blood T-cell repertoires were additionally sequenced from unsorted PBMC. MIGEC was used to demultiplex reads and group reads by UMI, and MiTCR was used to assemble and quantify clonotypes. Only TCR cDNA sequences supported by at least two reads were kept to exclude erroneous sequences. Downstream repertoire analysis used the tcR package, and clonotypes were matched across fractions by CDR3 nucleotide sequence plus V segment. VDJmatch was used to annotate antigen specificity against VDJdb, with one amino acid substitution in CDR3 permitted.

The TCR comes from a woman under 30 in good health. This receptor chain uses TRBV20-1 and TRBJ2-1, with no confidently assigned D gene. The sample was PBMCs. The CDR3: CSARSVRAWDEQFF. The bases are TGCAGTGCTAGATCCGTACGGGCCTGGGATGAGCAGTTCTTC.